The 20 T cell receptor beta chains reported below all come from one sample, sequenced in a study of blood T cell repertoires in COVID-19. Libraries were prepared by immunoSEQ multiplex PCR; TCRdb keeps only in-frame clonotypes and omits some of them. Of more than 250,000 clones listed, around 91% are singletons. Sample: PBMCs or T cells enriched from blood (not recorded which). The receptors here all came from a woman younger than 30 with acute COVID-19.

In this sample, this clone turned up once. The chain employs TRBV10-3 and TRBJ2-3; TRBD1 agrees at 7 bases. Germline lookup yields CDR1 ENHRY and CDR2 SYGVKD. The CDR3 has 14 amino acids. Trimming removed 10 bases from V and 1 base from J; junction bases left unmatched: 8. The CDR3 spells CATRRDSRTDTQYF. The DNA of the CDR3 is TGTGCCACCAGACGGGACAGCCGCACAGATACGCAGTATTTT.

The chain has TRBV28 and TRBJ1-1, with D tentatively TRBD1 (5 bases). The V end lost 5 bases, the J end lost 1 base, and 23 bases lay between the germline ends. The CDR3 is 18 amino acids. Per germline, CDR1 MDHEN and CDR2 SYDVKM. The CDR3 nucleotides read TGTGCCAGCAGTACCCGGGGGAGGGTACGGGTGGGGAACACTGAAGCTTTCTTT. Translating gives CASSTRGRVRVGNTEAFF.

The genes are TRBV6-5 and TRBJ2-1; D call uncertain. The V end lost 3 bases, the J end lost 12 bases, and 15 bases lay between the germline ends. There are 13 residues in the CDR3. Per germline, CDR1 MNHEY and CDR2 SVGAGI. CDR3 protein: CASSYSIGGTQFF. The CDR3 DNA follows: TGTGCCAGCAGTTATTCCATTGGCGGAACGCAGTTCTTC.

This sequence joins TRBV5-1 and TRBJ2-4, with 7 bases aligning to TRBD1. Germline-derived CDR1 and CDR2 are SGHRS and YFSETQ. The V and J ends lost 4 bases and 4 bases, in that order; junction bases with no gene match: 2. The CDR3 loop spans 13 amino acids. The CDR3 region is CASSGGQKNIQYF. For the CDR3, the DNA is TGCGCCAGCAGCGGGGGACAGAAAAACATTCAGTACTTC. Using reference TRBV5-1 and TRBJ2-4 for the parts outside the CDR3, the full variable domain is KAGVTQTPRYLIKTRGQQVTLSCSPISGHRSVSWYQQTPGQGLQFLFEYFSETQRNKGNFPGRFSGRQFSNSRSEMNVSTLELGDSALYLCASSGGQKNIQYFGAGTRLSVL.

This chain links TRBV19 with TRBJ2-3; D uncertain. This CDR3 comprises 15 residues. Germline CDR1 LNHDA, CDR2 SQIVND (reference sequence). V was shortened by 6 bases and J by 1 base, with 14 bases between the two germline ends. In nucleotides, the CDR3 is TGTGCCAGTAGCGTGTCCCAAGGAGGCACAGATACGCAGTATTTT. It codes for CASSVSQGGTDTQYF.

About this clone itself: The same CDR3 can be traced to other DNA sequences in this sample. CDR3 nucleotide sequence: TGCGCCAGCAGCCTAGGTAGCGGTACCTACAATGAGCAGTTCTTC. Translating it yields CASSLGSGTYNEQFF. The chain has TRBV4-3 and TRBJ2-1, with D tentatively TRBD2 (6 bases). V lost 4 bases, J lost 2 bases, and 12 bases lay in between. Germline CDR1 reads LGHNA; CDR2 reads YSLEER. This CDR3 is 15 amino acids long.

This clone has just one count. CDR3 in amino acids: CSVVPAGNSDTQYF. For the CDR3, the DNA is TGCAGCGTTGTTCCAGCGGGAAACTCAGATACGCAGTATTTT. The V gene is TRBV29-1, the J gene TRBJ2-3, with 7 positions matching TRBD2. CDR1 is SQVTM, CDR2 ANQGSEA, per germline. This CDR3 comprises 14 residues. J gave up 4 bases and V 4 bases, and 8 bases lay outside the gene matches.

The V gene is TRBV4-1, the J gene TRBJ1-6; a weak D match, TRBD1 (6 bases). This CDR3 comprises 13 residues. Germline loops: CDR1 MGHRA, CDR2 YSYEKL. V was clipped by 3 bases and J by 9 bases, with 9 bases between them. The CDR3 reads CASSQDRISPLHF. CDR3 sequence (DNA): TGCGCCAGCAGCCAGGACAGAATTTCACCCCTCCACTTT.

This clone was detected only once. CDR3 residues: CAWSVLAGQYEQYF. CDR3 coding DNA: TGTGCCTGGAGTGTCTTGGCAGGACAATACGAGCAGTACTTC. V is TRBV30 and J is TRBJ2-7, with a tentative D call TRBD1 (5 bases). Germline values: CDR1 GTSNPN, CDR2 SVGIG (reference sequence). The CDR3 loop spans 14 amino acids. The V and J ends lost 0 bases and 4 bases respectively, with 13 bases between them.

V gene TRBV4-1 combines with J gene TRBJ2-3; 7 positions match TRBD2. Unmatched junction bases numbered 11, after V lost 3 bases and J lost 2 bases. CDR3 size: 17 residues. The germline gives CDR1 MGHRA, CDR2 YSYEKL. CDR3 amino acids: CASSHRDMLADTDTQYF. The CDR3 DNA follows: TGCGCCAGCAGCCACCGAGATATGCTAGCGGACACAGATACGCAGTATTTT.

The rearrangement joins TRBV27 to TRBJ1-5, with no clear D. The germline CDR1 and CDR2 sequences are MNHEY and SMNVEV (reference sequence). The CDR3 sequence is 13 residues long. V gave up 6 bases and J gave up 6 bases, with 12 bases separating them. CDR3 sequence reads: CASSPSLIQPQHF. The CDR3 coding sequence is TGTGCCAGCAGCCCGAGTCTTATTCAGCCCCAGCATTTT.

The CDR3 coding sequence is TGCAGCGTTCGGGTAGGGGGGGACCTAACTAACTATGGCTACACCTTC. Translating gives CSVRVGGDLTNYGYTF. This chain connects TRBV29-1 to TRBJ1-2, with a weak D call TRBD1 (6 bases). The CDR3 contains 16 residues. V was pared by 5 bases and J by 0 bases, with 19 bases between. CDR1 and CDR2 (germline): SQVTM, ANQGSEA.

The V gene is TRBV9, the J gene TRBJ2-1; 8 bases line up with TRBD2. V shed 4 bases, J shed 8 bases, and the junction held 11 bases outside the gene matches. The germline gives CDR1 SGDLS, CDR2 YYNGEE. The CDR3 length is 15 residues. Written as DNA, the CDR3 is TGTGCCAGCAGCCATAAAAGCGGGAGTGGATATGAGCAGTTCTTC. Encoded protein: CASSHKSGSGYEQFF.

The CDR3 region is CASSVLGGKNTEAFF. CDR3 in DNA: TGTGCCAGCAGCGTTCTGGGGGGGAAGAACACTGAAGCTTTCTTT. This chain connects TRBV9 to TRBJ1-1; D is perhaps TRBD1 (5 bases). This CDR3 is 15 amino acids long. Germline CDR1 is SGDLS and CDR2 is YYNGEE. Deletions cut 2 bases from V and 1 base from J, with 12 bases between.

The CDR3 sequence is CASGLKGLAGPTDTQYF. The DNA of the CDR3 is TGTGCTAGTGGTTTGAAGGGACTAGCGGGACCCACAGATACGCAGTATTTT. This chain uses TRBV12-5 with TRBJ2-3; 13 bases are shared with TRBD2. The CDR3 has 17 amino acids. CDR1 is LGHNT and CDR2 is FRNRAP in the germline V gene. The trim removed 2 bases at V and 2 bases at J, leaving 4 bases unmatched.

V and J are TRBV9 and TRBJ1-3; 7 bases line up with TRBD1. Trimming at V came to 4 bases and at J to 0 bases, leaving 10 bases not matched to a gene. CDR1 and CDR2 from the germline V gene are SGDLS and YYNGEE. The CDR3 has 17 residues. The DNA of the CDR3 is TGTGCCAGCAGCCCTCGGACAGGACTCAACTCTGGAAACACCATATATTTT. Translation: CASSPRTGLNSGNTIYF. Full variable domain (missing parts from reference TRBV9 and TRBJ1-3): DSGVTQTPKHLITATGQRVTLRCSPRSGDLSVYWYQQSLDQGLQFLIQYYNGEERAKGNILERFSAQQFPDLHSELNLSSLELGDSALYFCASSPRTGLNSGNTIYFGEGSWLTVV.

This chain uses TRBV2 with TRBJ2-7, with 9 positions matching TRBD2. The length of the CDR3 is 14 residues. CDR1 is SNHLY and CDR2 is FYNNEI in the germline V gene. The junction had 7 bases not matched to a gene; V was cut back by 4 bases and J by 6 bases. Here the CDR3 reads CASSGLAGLLEQYF. Written as DNA, the CDR3 is TGTGCCAGCAGTGGGCTAGCGGGACTTCTCGAGCAGTACTTC.

The count of this clone is one. The V call is TRBV7-2, the J call TRBJ2-3; maybe TRBD2 (5 bases). CDR3 size: 16 residues. CDR1 is SGHTA, CDR2 FQGNSA, per germline. Trimming took off 4 bases at V and 3 bases at J, with 17 bases between the two ends. In DNA form, the CDR3 reads TGTGCCAGCAGCTACACCTCAGCGGTTCGTACAGATACGCAGTATTTT. Translating gives CASSYTSAVRTDTQYF.

V gene TRBV30 combines with J gene TRBJ1-6; perhaps TRBD1 as D (5 bases). CDR1 GTSNPN and CDR2 SVGIG come from the germline V gene (reference sequence). The V and J ends lost 3 bases and 4 bases respectively, with 22 bases between them. This CDR3 is 18 amino acids long. CDR3 protein: CAWRPRDRIDSYNSPLHF. The CDR3 DNA reads TGTGCCTGGAGGCCCCGCGACAGAATAGACTCTTATAATTCACCCCTCCACTTT.

V and J are TRBV28 and TRBJ2-7; a possible D gene is TRBD2 (7 bases). Per germline, CDR1 MDHEN and CDR2 SYDVKM. The CDR3 loop spans 13 amino acids. V was shortened by 3 bases and J by 5 bases, with 11 bases between the two germline ends. CDR3 DNA: TGTGCCAGCAGTTTTAGGGGGGGGGACGAGCAGTACTTC. Translated, it gives CASSFRGGDEQYF.